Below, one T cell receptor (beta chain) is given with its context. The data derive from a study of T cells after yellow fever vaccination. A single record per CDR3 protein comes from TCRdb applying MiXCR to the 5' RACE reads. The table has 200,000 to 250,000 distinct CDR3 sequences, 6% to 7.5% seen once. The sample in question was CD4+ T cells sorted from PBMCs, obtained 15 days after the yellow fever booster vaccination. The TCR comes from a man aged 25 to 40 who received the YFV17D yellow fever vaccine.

The CDR3 sequence is CASSPPGPKGDEQYF. The CDR3 DNA reads as TGTGCCAGCTCACCACCCGGACCCAAAGGGGACGAGCAGTACTTC. The chain links TRBV18 to TRBJ2-7; D possibly corresponds to TRBD1 (5 bases). The length of the CDR3 is 15 residues. Germline V lookup: CDR1 KGHSH, CDR2 LQKENI. The V end lost 0 bases, the J end lost 5 bases, and 14 bases lay between the germline ends.